The 16 T cell receptor beta chains reported below all come from one sample, sequenced in a study of cytomegalovirus exposure and HLA in healthy donors. The PCR had 60 Vbeta and 13 Jbeta primers. Produced via immunoSEQ multiplex PCR; TCRdb's table is partial and in-frame only. The table has 170,000 or so clones, over 80% seen once. The sequenced sample consisted of PBMCs. These receptors came from a male donor in good health and CMV-seropositive.

Concerning this clone itself: At one end the junction does not follow the germline gene, possibly because of a read error. V and J are TRBV7-7 and TRBJ2-5; TRBD2 agrees at 10 bases. The germline gives CDR1 SSHAT, CDR2 FNYEAQ (reference sequence). The CDR3 contains 15 residues. CDR3 coding DNA: TGTGCTAGCAGCCTATCTAGCGGGAGCTACGAGACCCAGTACTTC. Amino acids: CASSLSSGSYETQYF.

The sample holds a few counts of this clone. The J gene is TRBJ2-5, the V gene TRBV5-6, with TRBD2 matching over 8 bases. V was clipped by 4 bases and J by 4 bases; unmatched bases: 9. The CDR3 has 15 residues. The germline CDR1 and CDR2 sequences are SGHDT and YYEEEE. CDR3 amino acids: CASSITGLARETQYF. The CDR3 nucleotides read TGTGCCAGCAGCATTACCGGACTAGCCCGAGAGACCCAGTACTTC.

The chain recombines TRBV27 with TRBJ2-1; D gene unclear. V was clipped by 0 bases and J by 8 bases, with 11 bases between them. There are 14 residues in the CDR3. CDR1 and CDR2 from the germline V gene are MNHEY and SMNVEV (reference sequence). CDR3 DNA: TGTGCCAGCAGTTTATCCCTCCTGTTTCATGAGCAGTTCTTC. It specifies CASSLSLLFHEQFF.

The J gene is TRBJ2-3, the V gene TRBV14; TRBD2 agrees at 7 bases. J lost 2 bases, V lost 1 base, and 3 bases had no gene match. Germline CDR1 reads SGHDN; CDR2 reads FVKESK. CDR3 length equals 15 residues. This CDR3 is CASSQVAGVTDTQYF. CDR3 nucleotides: TGTGCCAGCAGCCAAGTCGCGGGGGTCACAGATACGCAGTATTTT.

The table lists this clone with a few counts. The chain employs TRBV11-2 and TRBJ1-1, with 8 positions matching TRBD1. The V gene end was trimmed by 2 bases and the J gene end by 6 bases; junction bases not matched to a gene: 8. The CDR3 consists of 15 residues. Germline CDR1 is SGHAT and CDR2 is FQNNGV. CDR3 amino acids: CASSLYPTGVSEAFF. CDR3 nucleotides: TGTGCCAGCAGCTTATACCCGACAGGGGTCTCTGAAGCTTTCTTT.

The chain has TRBV7-9 and TRBJ2-3; the match to TRBD2 covers 16 bases. The CDR3 extends over 16 amino acids. CDR1 and CDR2 from the germline V gene are SEHNR and FQNEAQ (reference sequence). Trimming took 5 bases from V and 4 from J; bases not matched to a gene: 3. The CDR3 sequence: CASSPGLAGGPDTQYF. In nucleotides, the CDR3 is TGTGCCAGCAGCCCGGGACTAGCGGGAGGGCCAGATACGCAGTATTTT.

About this clone itself: Germline is not matched at one junction end, which may reflect a read error. J is TRBJ2-7 and V is TRBV7-9, with D perhaps matching TRBD1 (6 bases). The CDR3 contains 15 residues. Germline values: CDR1 SEHNR, CDR2 FQNEAQ (reference sequence). The CDR3 loop is CSSSLDRTPSYEQYF. The CDR3 DNA reads as TGTTCCAGCAGCCTCGACAGGACCCCGTCCTACGAGCAGTACTTC.

The rearrangement joins TRBV6-6 to TRBJ2-7; 7 positions agree with TRBD2. Germline assignment: CDR1 MNHNY and CDR2 SVGAGI (reference sequence). The trim removed 10 bases at V and 2 bases at J, leaving 5 bases unmatched. The CDR3 covers 12 residues. The CDR3 protein is CATGTIPYEQYF. In DNA form, the CDR3 reads TGTGCCACCGGGACTATACCCTACGAGCAGTACTTC.

In this sample, this clone turned up a few times. The rearrangement uses TRBV7-2 and TRBJ1-6, with 7 bases aligning to TRBD1. The CDR3 runs 15 residues. V lost 2 bases, J lost 8 bases, and 6 bases stayed unmatched. CDR1 and CDR2 (germline): SGHTA, FQGNSA. The CDR3 loop is CASSLYRGPDSPLHF. As DNA, the CDR3 is TGTGCCAGCAGCTTATACAGGGGCCCCGATTCACCCCTCCACTTT.

As regards this clone: Other DNA sequences in the sample encode the same CDR3. This sequence joins TRBV5-1 and TRBJ2-3, with 12 bases that match TRBD2. Trimming took 0 bases from V and 3 from J; bases not matched to a gene: 2. Germline CDR1 SGHRS, CDR2 YFSETQ. The CDR3 length is 16 residues. This CDR3 is CASSLAGTSGTDTQYF. CDR3 in DNA: TGCGCCAGCAGCTTGGCGGGGACTAGCGGGACAGATACGCAGTATTTT.

This clone was seen a few times. The chain couples TRBV7-9 to TRBJ2-2, with D unresolved. This CDR3 is built from 14 residues. Trimming left V 0 bases short and J 7 bases short, with 9 bases between. The germline CDR1 and CDR2 sequences are SEHNR and FQNEAQ (reference sequence). This CDR3 is CASSLALEIGELFF. CDR3 nucleotide sequence: TGTGCCAGCAGCTTAGCGCTGGAGATCGGGGAGCTGTTTTTT. Based on the CDR3 plus reference TRBV7-9 and TRBJ2-2, the full variable domain is DTGVSQNPRHKITKRGQNVTFRCDPISEHNRLYWYRQTLGQGPEFLTYFQNEAQLEKSRLLSDRFSAERPKGSFSTLEIQRTEQGDSAMYLCASSLALEIGELFFGEGSRLTVL.

The chain has TRBV10-3 and TRBJ1-2, with D possibly being TRBD1 (5 bases). Germline CDR1 is ENHRY and CDR2 is SYGVKD. V was cut by 8 bases and J by 3 bases, with 10 bases left in between. The CDR3 runs to 12 residues. In nucleotides, the CDR3 is TGTGCCATCGGCGGGACCGACTATGGCTACACCTTC. This sequence encodes CAIGGTDYGYTF.

In this sample, this clone turned up a few times. V gene TRBV28 combines with J gene TRBJ2-7; 10 positions match TRBD2. The CDR3 sequence is 15 residues long. CDR1 is MDHEN and CDR2 is SYDVKM in the germline V gene. V gave up 6 bases and J gave up 2 bases; unmatched junction bases: 7. CDR3 residues: CASRPWTSGTYEQYF. CDR3 bases: TGTGCCAGCAGGCCCTGGACTAGCGGCACCTACGAGCAGTACTTC.

This clone was detected once. The rearrangement links TRBV10-3 to TRBJ1-1; possibly TRBD1 for D (6 bases). In germline, CDR1 is ENHRY, CDR2 SYGVKD. The CDR3 contains 15 residues. Trimming removed 4 bases from V and 0 bases from J, with 12 bases in between. The CDR3 is CAISARAGVNTEAFF. CDR3 sequence (DNA): TGTGCCATCAGTGCCCGGGCAGGGGTGAACACTGAAGCTTTCTTT.

With regard to this clone: At one boundary the junction diverges from the germline segment, which might be a read error. This sequence joins TRBV7-9 and TRBJ2-7, with a weak D call TRBD2 (7 bases). Germline values: CDR1 SEHNR, CDR2 FQNEAQ (reference sequence). The CDR3 spans 13 residues. The CDR3 coding sequence is TGTTCCAGCAGCTCTGGGGGGGGGCGGGAGCAGTACTTC. Its translation is CSSSSGGGREQYF.

This chain connects TRBV5-1 to TRBJ2-5; no clear D. V dropped 2 bases and J dropped 3 bases, with 8 bases sitting between them. This CDR3 has 13 residues. CDR1 SGHRS and CDR2 YFSETQ come from the germline V gene. The CDR3: CASSFSLEETQYF. In nucleotides, the CDR3 is TGCGCCAGCAGCTTTAGTCTGGAAGAGACCCAGTACTTC.